These 23 T cell receptor beta chains came from one sample sequenced in a study of pediatric ulcerative colitis. Rectal tissue came from one to two pinch biopsies taken at colonoscopy. Generated by immunoSEQ multiplex PCR, the TCRdb table keeps only in-frame clones and is missing some. The data contain 40,000 to 60,000 clones, 78% of them singletons. Material: gut tissue. These TCRs come from a girl aged 5 to 17 with moderate ulcerative colitis.

This clone was found a few times. V usage is TRBV30 and J usage is TRBJ1-4; TRBD1 matches at 9 bases. The CDR3 extends over 15 amino acids. Germline CDR1 is GTSNPN and CDR2 is SVGIG (reference sequence). V gave up 0 bases and J gave up 4 bases; unmatched junction bases: 3. In DNA form, the CDR3 reads TGTGCCTGGAGTGTACTGGGACAGGGTAATGAAAAACTGTTTTTT. This encodes CAWSVLGQGNEKLFF.

V is TRBV7-6 and J is TRBJ2-1; a possible D gene is TRBD1 (7 bases). Trimming pared 1 base from V and 2 bases from J, leaving 15 bases between. The CDR3 is 17 residues long. CDR1 and CDR2 from the germline V gene are SGHVS and FNYEAQ. The CDR3 bases are TGTGCCAGCAGCTTAGGTCAGGGGGGAGCCCCCTACAATGAGCAGTTCTTC. Its translation is CASSLGQGGAPYNEQFF.

This clone was seen just once. The CDR3, as DNA: TGCAGCGTTGGGGTTAGCGGGGGATTAGGAGAGACCCAGTACTTC. This translates into CSVGVSGGLGETQYF. The J gene is TRBJ2-5, the V gene TRBV29-1; 9 bases match TRBD2. J gave up 4 bases and V 4 bases, and 10 bases lay outside the gene matches. This CDR3 comprises 15 residues. Germline values: CDR1 SQVTM, CDR2 ANQGSEA.

The rearrangement uses TRBV4-2 and TRBJ2-7; a possible D gene is TRBD1 (5 bases). CDR1 LGHNA and CDR2 YNFKEQ come from the germline V gene. There are 14 residues in the CDR3. V dropped 0 bases and J dropped 9 bases, with 15 bases sitting between them. The CDR3 reads CASSQDRISQGQYF. The CDR3 DNA reads TGTGCCAGCAGCCAAGATCGGATCAGCCAGGGGCAGTACTTC.

The CDR3 DNA reads TGCGCCAGCAGCCAAGTGTTCGGGGAGGTGGCTGAAGCTTTCTTT. Its translation: CASSQVFGEVAEAFF. The chain joins TRBV4-1 to TRBJ1-1; D uncertain. From germline, CDR1 is MGHRA and CDR2 YSYEKL. Between the trimmed V and J ends, which lost 1 base and 6 bases, there was a span of 15 bases. The CDR3 covers 15 residues.

J is TRBJ1-2 and V is TRBV20-1, with D unclear. The CDR3 has 11 residues. V was pared by 2 bases and J by 5 bases, with 6 bases between. CDR1 and CDR2 from the germline V gene are DFQATT and SNEGSKA (reference sequence). DNA for the CDR3: TGCAGTGCTAGATGGAGATATGGCTACACCTTC. Translated, it gives CSARWRYGYTF.

The CDR3 sequence: CASSEALHRGYGYTF. The CDR3 nucleotides are TGTGCCAGCAGTGAAGCGCTTCACAGGGGCTATGGCTACACCTTC. The chain joins TRBV2 to TRBJ1-2; 7 positions agree with TRBD1. The CDR3 length is 15 residues. V dropped 0 bases and J dropped 4; count of bases not matched to a gene: 5. The V gene's germline CDR1 is SNHLY and CDR2 FYNNEI.

The V gene is TRBV2, the J gene TRBJ1-1; D remains unclear. Trimming pared 7 bases from V and 0 bases from J, leaving 9 bases between. The CDR3 consists of 13 residues. The germline V gene has CDR1 SNHLY and CDR2 FYNNEI. CDR3 region: CASNFRLNTEAFF. The CDR3 DNA reads as TGTGCCAGCAATTTTCGCCTGAACACTGAAGCTTTCTTT.

As regards this clone: The sample carries other DNA sequences with the same CDR3. The genes are TRBV5-6 and TRBJ2-5; 11 bases are shared with TRBD1. This CDR3 is 15 amino acids long. CDR1 SGHDT and CDR2 YYEEEE come from the germline V gene. V lost 2 bases and J lost 4; bases outside the gene matches: 4. The CDR3 region is CASSFGQGATETQYF. The CDR3 bases are TGTGCCAGCAGCTTCGGACAGGGGGCCACAGAGACCCAGTACTTC.

The chain links TRBV4-1 to TRBJ1-2; D is unclear. Germline V lookup: CDR1 MGHRA, CDR2 YSYEKL. The V gene lost 4 bases and the J gene lost 1 base, with 16 bases spanning the gap. This CDR3 comprises 16 residues. The CDR3 DNA reads as TGCGCCAGCAGCCCGTTACCTAGCGGGTTTAACTATGGCTACACCTTC. It is translated as CASSPLPSGFNYGYTF.

The CDR3 here is CASSEGVLGLGETQYF. In DNA form, the CDR3 reads TGTGCCAGCAGTGAGGGGGTATTGGGGCTTGGGGAGACCCAGTACTTC. The chain recombines TRBV2 with TRBJ2-5; D assignment may be TRBD1 or TRBD2 (5 bases each). V gave up 3 bases and J gave up 5 bases, with 19 bases separating them. The CDR3 covers 16 residues. Looked up from germline, CDR1 is SNHLY and CDR2 is FYNNEI.

The chain couples TRBV6-1 to TRBJ1-1; no clear D gene. The CDR3 has 10 amino acids. The V gene's germline CDR1 is MNHNS and CDR2 SASEGT. V was cut by 4 bases and J by 11 bases, with 8 bases left in between. For the CDR3, the DNA is TGTGCCAGCAGTGCCGTTTTGGCTTTCTTT. Translated, it gives CASSAVLAFF.

The chain links TRBV6-1 to TRBJ1-1; D is perhaps TRBD1 (5 bases). In germline, CDR1 is MNHNS, CDR2 SASEGT. The CDR3 is made up of 14 amino acids. Deletions cut 8 bases from V and 4 bases from J, with 17 bases between. In DNA form, the CDR3 reads TGTGCCAGCCGGGATCGCGGGACTGCCACTGAAGCTTTCTTT. Translated: CASRDRGTATEAFF.

CDR3 DNA: TGCAGCGGCATGTTTAGATTAAACACTGAAGCTTTCTTT. Protein product: CSGMFRLNTEAFF. The chain links TRBV29-1 to TRBJ1-1; D is unclear. The CDR3 contains 13 residues. The germline gives CDR1 SQVTM, CDR2 ANQGSEA. The V and J ends lost 7 bases and 2 bases respectively, with 14 bases between them.

The chain joins TRBV18 to TRBJ2-2; TRBD1 aligns across 9 bases. The CDR3 has 14 amino acids. Trimming removed 3 bases from V and 5 bases from J; junction bases left unmatched: 1. In germline, CDR1 is KGHSH, CDR2 LQKENI. The CDR3 loop is CASSPDRGTGELFF. The DNA of the CDR3 is TGTGCCAGCTCACCTGACAGGGGGACCGGGGAGCTGTTTTTT. Based on the CDR3 plus reference TRBV18 and TRBJ2-2, the full variable domain is NAGVMQNPRHLVRRRGQEARLRCSPMKGHSHVYWYRQLPEEGLKFMVYLQKENIIDESGMPKERFSAEFPKEGPSILRIQQVVRGDSAAYFCASSPDRGTGELFFGEGSRLTVL.

The V call is TRBV19, the J call TRBJ1-2; 8 bases are shared with TRBD1. The V and J ends lost 1 base and 5 bases, in that order; junction bases with no gene match: 3. Germline-derived CDR1 and CDR2 are LNHDA and SQIVND (reference sequence). The CDR3 sequence is 14 residues long. CDR3 amino acids: CASSIVGQGYGYTF. The DNA of the CDR3 is TGTGCCAGTAGTATAGTTGGACAGGGTTATGGCTACACCTTC. Together with reference TRBV19 and TRBJ1-2, the CDR3 gives the full variable domain: DGGITQSPKYLFRKEGQNVTLSCEQNLNHDAMYWYRQDPGQGLRLIYYSQIVNDFQKGDIAEGYSVSREKKESFPLTVTSAQKNPTAFYLCASSIVGQGYGYTFGSGTRLTVV.

This clone is labeled as medium-sized (0.01 to 0.1%). The chain carries TRBV13 and TRBJ1-1, with no clear D. Germline V gene data show CDR1 as PRHDT and CDR2 as FYEKMQ (reference sequence). V gave up 4 bases and J gave up 1 base, with 7 bases separating them. This CDR3 is built from 13 residues. CDR3 DNA: TGTGCCAGCAGCTCCGATGCGAACACTGAAGCTTTCTTT. Encoded protein: CASSSDANTEAFF.

The chain combines TRBV19 with TRBJ2-1, with 8 bases aligning to TRBD2. The CDR3 extends over 16 amino acids. V lost 5 bases, J lost 8 bases, and 14 bases stayed unmatched. The germline V gene encodes CDR1 LNHDA and CDR2 SQIVND (reference sequence). CDR3 DNA: TGTGCCAGTAGTCTTCCGAGCGGGGGTATTACCTATGAGCAGTTCTTC. This sequence encodes CASSLPSGGITYEQFF.

V and J are TRBV11-2 and TRBJ2-7, with 8 nucleotides matching TRBD1. In germline, CDR1 is SGHAT, CDR2 FQNNGV. The CDR3 is 16 residues long. V was pared by 6 bases and J by 0 bases, with 10 bases of the junction left unmatched. The CDR3 region is CASSFVRDRSSYEQYF. Here the CDR3 DNA reads TGTGCCAGCAGTTTCGTCCGGGACAGGAGCTCCTACGAGCAGTACTTC.

The chain joins TRBV30 to TRBJ2-3, with 10 positions matching TRBD2. Trimming removed 2 bases from V and 4 bases from J; junction bases left unmatched: 6. CDR3 length: 15 amino acids. Germline V CDR1 and CDR2: GTSNPN, SVGIG (reference sequence). The CDR3 DNA sequence: TGTGCCTGGAGTTTTCAGCGGGGGGGAGCAGATACGCAGTATTTT. Protein sequence: CAWSFQRGGADTQYF.

This chain uses TRBV13 with TRBJ1-1; no firm D call. The CDR3 totals 14 residues. Germline values: CDR1 PRHDT, CDR2 FYEKMQ (reference sequence). V was pared by 4 bases and J by 3 bases, with 12 bases between. DNA for the CDR3: TGTGCCAGCAGCTCCCGGGCCTGGCACACTGAAGCTTTCTTT. Translating it yields CASSSRAWHTEAFF.

The chain has TRBV7-8 and TRBJ2-7; D might be TRBD1 or TRBD2, each matching 6 bases. With 5 bases removed from V and 4 bases from J, the gap between germline ends came to 18 bases. Germline V gene lookup returns CDR1 SGHVS and CDR2 FQNEAQ. The CDR3 is 15 amino acids. The CDR3 region is CASSARGGPYYEQYF. The CDR3 DNA sequence: TGTGCCAGCAGCGCGAGAGGGGGGCCCTATTACGAGCAGTACTTC. Full variable domain (missing parts from reference TRBV7-8 and TRBJ2-7): GAGVSQSPRYKVAKRGQDVALRCDPISGHVSLFWYQQALGQGPEFLTYFQNEAQLDKSGLPSDRFFAERPEGSVSTLKIQRTQQEDSAVYLCASSARGGPYYEQYFGPGTRLTVT.

The rearrangement uses TRBV4-3 and TRBJ1-4, with D uncertain. This CDR3 has 15 residues. Germline V lookup: CDR1 LGHNA, CDR2 YSLEER. Trimming took 1 base from V and 0 from J, leaving 6 bases between them. Written as DNA, the CDR3 is TGCGCCAGCAGCCAAGGGGCAGCAACTAATGAAAAACTGTTTTTT. Its translation is CASSQGAATNEKLFF.